This T cell receptor (beta chain) is drawn from a study of CD8 T cells in Susac syndrome. General observations from the study: The number of individuals included in the study's TCR sequencing and HLA analysis was acknowledged as relatively small.

It was with random hexamers that roughly 0.5 to 1 ug RNA was reverse transcribed. A multiplex approach, immunoSEQ multiplex PCR, amplified TCR beta CDR3 across 54 Vbeta and 13 Jbeta. Via MiXCR, TCRdb re-called the immunoSEQ multiplex PCR reads, giving one row per CDR3 protein. The repertoire consists of about 300,000 distinct CDR3 sequences, with just over 90% occurring once and the leading ten covering approximately 0.065%. The study sequenced TCR beta in blood CD8+ and CD4+ T cells. The CDR3 consists of 14 residues. V lost 5 bases to trimming and J lost 0 bases, with 8 bases between them. Germline values: CDR1 SGHAT, CDR2 FQNNGV. On this clonotype: The antigen remains unidentified.

The chain links TRBV11-2 to TRBJ1-3; no clear D gene. This TCR came from a human donor with multiple sclerosis. Material: CD4+ T cells from PBMCs. In DNA, the CDR3 is TGTGCCAGCAGCCCACAGTTCTCTGGAAACACCATATATTTT. This gives the protein CASSPQFSGNTIYF.